This T cell receptor beta chain emerged from a study of shared clonotypes between healthy human individuals. Study results and caveats: Memory subsets had estimated richness that was generally smaller than that of naive subsets.

Details on this clone: Its antigen remains unidentified.

When replicate PCRs were run on sorted subsets, they used about 220 ng DNA, approximately 33,000 T cell genomes. Assay used: immunoSEQ multiplex PCR; TCRdb lists only in-frame clones, some missing. Among just over 2,000,000 clones, about 94% were seen once, and the ten largest hold 1.1%. The naive CD8 population came from CD45RO-negative cells selected for CCR7, without terminally differentiated effector memory CD45RA+ cells. Adult Caucasians living in Nashville, Tennessee made up all of the donors. The germline V gene has CDR1 SGHRS and CDR2 YFSETQ. This CDR3 contains 15 residues. Losses at the gene ends were 5 bases for V and 3 bases for J; bases not matched to a gene: 10.

Sequenced material: naive CD8+ T cells sorted from blood. This chain links TRBV5-1 with TRBJ2-7; 8 bases are a match to TRBD2. This TCR came from a man aged 18 to 35 in good health. CDR3 sequence reads: CASSYESGSFYEQYF. CDR3 in DNA: TGCGCCAGCAGTTACGAGAGCGGGAGCTTCTACGAGCAGTACTTC.